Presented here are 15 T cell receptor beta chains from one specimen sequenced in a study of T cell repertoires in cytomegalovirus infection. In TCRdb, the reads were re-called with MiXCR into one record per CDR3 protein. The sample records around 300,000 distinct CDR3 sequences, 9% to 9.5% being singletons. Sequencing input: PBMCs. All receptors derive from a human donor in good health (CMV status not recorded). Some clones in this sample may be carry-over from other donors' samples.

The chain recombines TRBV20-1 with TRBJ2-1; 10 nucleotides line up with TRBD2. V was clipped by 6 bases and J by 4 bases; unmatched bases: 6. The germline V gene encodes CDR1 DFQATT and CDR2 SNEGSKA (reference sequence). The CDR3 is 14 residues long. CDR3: CSALGLAMYNEQFF. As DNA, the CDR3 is TGCAGTGCGCTGGGACTAGCGATGTACAATGAGCAGTTCTTC.

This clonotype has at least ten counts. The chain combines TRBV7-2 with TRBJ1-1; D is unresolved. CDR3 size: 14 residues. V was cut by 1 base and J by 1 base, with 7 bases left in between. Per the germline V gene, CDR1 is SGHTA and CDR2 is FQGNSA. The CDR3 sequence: CASSLGKANTEAFF. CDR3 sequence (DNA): TGTGCCAGCAGCTTAGGAAAGGCGAACACTGAAGCTTTCTTT. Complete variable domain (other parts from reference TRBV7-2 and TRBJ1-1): GAGVSQSPSNKVTEKGKDVELRCDPISGHTALYWYRQSLGQGLEFLIYFQGNSAPDKSGLPSDRFSAERTGGSVSTLTIQRTQQEDSAVYLCASSLGKANTEAFFGQGTRLTVV.

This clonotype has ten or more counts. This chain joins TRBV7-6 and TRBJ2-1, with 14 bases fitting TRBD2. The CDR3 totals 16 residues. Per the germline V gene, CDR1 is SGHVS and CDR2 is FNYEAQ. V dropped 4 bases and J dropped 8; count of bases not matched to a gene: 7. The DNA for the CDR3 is TGTGCCAGCAGCTCCCGGACTAGCGGGAGGTTTGATGAGCAGTTCTTC. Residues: CASSSRTSGRFDEQFF.

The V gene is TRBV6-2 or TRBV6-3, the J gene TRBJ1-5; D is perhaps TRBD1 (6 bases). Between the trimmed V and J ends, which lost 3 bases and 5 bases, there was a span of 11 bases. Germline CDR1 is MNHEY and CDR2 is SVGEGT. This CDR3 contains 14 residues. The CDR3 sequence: CASSYIRGHQPQHF. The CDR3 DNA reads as TGTGCCAGCAGTTATATCCGGGGGCATCAGCCCCAGCATTTT.

CDR3 DNA: TGTGCCAGCAGCTTAGCCAGGGAAGCTTTCTTT. Its protein product is CASSLAREAFF. The chain couples TRBV7-2 to TRBJ1-1, with no clear D. Trimming removed 0 bases at V and 8 bases at J, with 4 bases between. Looked up from germline, CDR1 is SGHTA and CDR2 is FQGNSA. This CDR3 is built from 11 residues.

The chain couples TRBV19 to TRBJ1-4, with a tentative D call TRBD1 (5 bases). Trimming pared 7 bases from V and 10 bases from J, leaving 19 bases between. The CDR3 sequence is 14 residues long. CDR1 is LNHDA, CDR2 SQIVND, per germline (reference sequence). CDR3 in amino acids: CASNRDRDRGKLFF. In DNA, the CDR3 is TGTGCCAGTAATCGGGACCGCGATCGGGGAAAACTGTTTTTT. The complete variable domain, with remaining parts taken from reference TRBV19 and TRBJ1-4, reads DGGITQSPKYLFRKEGQNVTLSCEQNLNHDAMYWYRQDPGQGLRLIYYSQIVNDFQKGDIAEGYSVSREKKESFPLTVTSAQKNPTAFYLCASNRDRDRGKLFFGSGTQLSVL.

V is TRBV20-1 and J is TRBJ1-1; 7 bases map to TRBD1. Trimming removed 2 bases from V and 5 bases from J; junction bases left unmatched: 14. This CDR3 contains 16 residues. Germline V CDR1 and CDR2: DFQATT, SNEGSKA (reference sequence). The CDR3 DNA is TGCAGTGCTAGACATCTGACTCGACAGGGACGGACTGAAGCTTTCTTT. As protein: CSARHLTRQGRTEAFF.

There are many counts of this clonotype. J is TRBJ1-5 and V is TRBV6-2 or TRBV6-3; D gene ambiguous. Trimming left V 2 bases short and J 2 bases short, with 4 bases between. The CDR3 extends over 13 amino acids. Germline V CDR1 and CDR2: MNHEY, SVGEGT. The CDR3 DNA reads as TGTGCCAGCAGTTACAGGGGCAATCAGCCCCAGCATTTT. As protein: CASSYRGNQPQHF.

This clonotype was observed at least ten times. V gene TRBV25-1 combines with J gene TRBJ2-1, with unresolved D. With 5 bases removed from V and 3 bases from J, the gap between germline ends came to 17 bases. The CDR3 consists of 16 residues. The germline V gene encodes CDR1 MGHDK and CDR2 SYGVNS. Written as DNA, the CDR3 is TGTGCCAGCAGTCCACCAGCCCAATACTACTACAATGAGCAGTTCTTC. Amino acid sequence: CASSPPAQYYYNEQFF. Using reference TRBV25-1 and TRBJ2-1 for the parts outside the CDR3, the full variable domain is EADIYQTPRYLVIGTGKKITLECSQTMGHDKMYWYQQDPGMELHLIHYSYGVNSTEKGDLSSESTVSRIRTEHFPLTLESARPSHTSQYLCASSPPAQYYYNEQFFGPGTRLTVL.

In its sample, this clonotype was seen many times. In DNA form, the CDR3 reads TGTGCCAGCAACTATTTGGGTTCCGTGGGCCTCCAAGAGACCCAGTACTTC. This encodes CASNYLGSVGLQETQYF. V gene TRBV7-2 combines with J gene TRBJ2-5; D not certain. Germline V gene sequence: CDR1 SGHTA, CDR2 FQGNSA. The CDR3 has 17 residues. Trimming pared 7 bases from V and 1 base from J, leaving 22 bases between.

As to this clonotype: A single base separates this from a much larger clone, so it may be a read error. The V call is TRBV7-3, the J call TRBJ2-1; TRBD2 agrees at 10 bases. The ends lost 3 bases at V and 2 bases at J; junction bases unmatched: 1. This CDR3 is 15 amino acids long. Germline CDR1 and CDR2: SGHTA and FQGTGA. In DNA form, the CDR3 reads TGTGCCAGCAGCTTTACTAGCGGGGCCTACAATGAGCAGTTCTTC. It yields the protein CASSFTSGAYNEQFF.

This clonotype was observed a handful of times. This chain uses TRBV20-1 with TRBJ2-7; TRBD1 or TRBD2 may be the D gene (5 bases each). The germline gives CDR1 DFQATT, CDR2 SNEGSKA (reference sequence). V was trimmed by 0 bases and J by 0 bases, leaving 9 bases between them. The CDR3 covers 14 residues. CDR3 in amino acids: CSARDPRGSYEQYF. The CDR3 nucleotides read TGCAGTGCTAGAGATCCGAGGGGCTCCTACGAGCAGTACTTC.

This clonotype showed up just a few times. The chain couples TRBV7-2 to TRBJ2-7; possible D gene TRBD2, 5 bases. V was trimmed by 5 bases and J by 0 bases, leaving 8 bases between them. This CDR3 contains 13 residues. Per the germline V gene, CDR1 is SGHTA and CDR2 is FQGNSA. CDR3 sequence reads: CASSTRDSYEQYF. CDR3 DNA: TGTGCCAGCAGCACTAGGGACTCCTACGAGCAGTACTTC.

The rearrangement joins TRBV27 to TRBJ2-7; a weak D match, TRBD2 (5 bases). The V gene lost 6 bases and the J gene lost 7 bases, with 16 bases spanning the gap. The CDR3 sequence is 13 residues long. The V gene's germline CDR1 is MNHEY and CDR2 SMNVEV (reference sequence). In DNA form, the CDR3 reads TGTGCCAGCAGCGCCCTGGTAAGAGGGGAGCAGTACTTC. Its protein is CASSALVRGEQYF.

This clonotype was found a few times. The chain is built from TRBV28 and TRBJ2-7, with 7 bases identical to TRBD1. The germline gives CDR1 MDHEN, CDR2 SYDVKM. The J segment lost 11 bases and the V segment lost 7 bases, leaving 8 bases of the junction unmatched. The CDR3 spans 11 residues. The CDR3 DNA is TGTGCCAGCACCCGGACAGGTCAGGAGTACTTC. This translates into CASTRTGQEYF.